This T cell receptor (beta chain) derives from a study of blood T cell repertoires in COVID-19. The authors' processing: By means of reference gene primer amplification, nucleated cell counts were estimated. Sequenced by immunoSEQ multiplex PCR; TCRdb stores in-frame clones only, minus some. The DNA was the basis for D and trimming; V, J and clone size are from that table. In the table there are 150,000 to 200,000 clones, around 90% of which are singletons. The CDR3 covers 14 residues. CDR1 is MNHEY and CDR2 is SMNVEV in the germline V gene (reference sequence). V lost 4 bases to trimming and J lost 4 bases, with 11 bases between them.

This sequence joins TRBV27 and TRBJ1-5; weak D call: TRBD1 (5 bases). The sample taken for sequencing was peripheral blood. This receptor was taken from a man between 40 and 49 years old with acute or convalescent COVID-19. CDR3 DNA sequence: TGTGCCAGCAGTTCGGCAGGGAGGAATCAGCCCCAGCATTTT. It yields the protein CASSSAGRNQPQHF.